This TCR beta chain emerged from a study of blood T cell repertoires in COVID-19. Study information: Material from acute and convalescent COVID-19 was sourced from the United States, Italy and Spain.

This clone was observed once. The repertoire was sequenced with immunoSEQ multiplex PCR; TCRdb's copy has only in-frame clones and lacks some. This sample has just over 300,000 clones; roughly nine tenths occur once, and the top ten carry approximately 1.8%. CDR3 size: 16 residues. The trim removed 6 bases at V and 7 bases at J, leaving 12 bases unmatched. Germline V lookup: CDR1 LNHDA, CDR2 SQIVND (reference sequence). Enrollment of patients from Seattle took place during active infection, with longitudinal follow-up. The V and J genes are TRBV19 and TRBJ2-2; 9 bases are a match to TRBD1. The sequence came from a woman in her 30s with COVID-19, enrolled during active disease. The sample taken for sequencing was peripheral blood. In DNA form, the CDR3 reads TGTGCCAGTAGGCCCGGGACAGGGCTAACCTACGGGGAGCTGTTTTTT. This sequence encodes CASRPGTGLTYGELFF.